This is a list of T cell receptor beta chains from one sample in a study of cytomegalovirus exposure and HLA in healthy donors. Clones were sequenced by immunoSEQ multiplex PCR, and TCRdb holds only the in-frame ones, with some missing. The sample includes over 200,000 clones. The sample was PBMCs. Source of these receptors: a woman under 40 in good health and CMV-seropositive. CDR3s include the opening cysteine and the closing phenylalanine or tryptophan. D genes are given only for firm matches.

CASSEGTTDTQYF | TGTGCCAGCAGTGAAGGAACAACAGATACGCAGTATTTT | TRBV2 | . | TRBJ2-3
CAVTGADSGANVLTF | TGTGCCGTTACAGGGGCCGACTCTGGGGCCAACGTCCTGACTTTC | TRBV28 | TRBD1 | TRBJ2-6
CASSLSLYLGLAGDNEQFF | TGTGCCAGCAGTTTATCCCTCTACCTCGGACTAGCGGGAGACAATGAGCAGTTCTTC | TRBV27 | TRBD2 | TRBJ2-1
CASSEGQRHTEAFF | TGTGCCAGCAGCGAGGGACAGCGCCACACTGAAGCTTTCTTT | TRBV5-4 | TRBD1 | TRBJ1-1
CASSYDRSGNTIYF | TGTGCCAGCAGTTATGACAGGTCGGGAAACACCATATATTTT | TRBV6-5 | . | TRBJ1-3
CASSRWTSGGTSTDTQYF | TGTGCCAGCAGCCGTTGGACTAGCGGGGGAACTAGCACAGATACGCAGTATTTT | TRBV7-9 | TRBD2 | TRBJ2-3
CASSAGEGYGYTF | TGTGCCAGCAGCGCAGGGGAGGGCTATGGCTACACCTTC | TRBV9 | . | TRBJ1-2
CSAGTVYEQYF | TGCAGTGCGGGGACAGTCTACGAGCAGTACTTC | TRBV20-1 | TRBD1 | TRBJ2-7
CASSPPGVNTEAFF | TGTGCCAGCTCACCACCGGGAGTGAACACTGAAGCTTTCTTT | TRBV18 | . | TRBJ1-1
CASSSKAGVRAGELFF | TGTGCCAGCAGCTCGAAAGCAGGGGTTCGGGCCGGGGAGCTGTTTTTT | TRBV7-9 | . | TRBJ2-2
CASSPFTGAGNTIYF | TGTGCCAGCAGCCCCTTTACAGGGGCAGGAAACACCATATATTTT | TRBV7-6 | TRBD1 | TRBJ1-3
CASSLLTQSSYNEQFF | TGTGCCAGCAGCCTGCTGACTCAGAGCTCCTACAATGAGCAGTTCTTC | TRBV5-4 | . | TRBJ2-1
CAISEGLAGTSYEQYF | TGTGCCATCAGTGAGGGACTAGCGGGAACGTCCTACGAGCAGTACTTC | TRBV10-3 | TRBD2 | TRBJ2-7
CASSLRQASNTGELFF | TGCGCCAGCAGCTTGCGGCAGGCCTCCAACACCGGGGAGCTGTTTTTT | TRBV5-1 | . | TRBJ2-2
CSVGGGPYNEQFF | TGCAGCGTAGGGGGGGGGCCCTACAATGAGCAGTTCTTC | TRBV29-1 | . | TRBJ2-1
CASSPQGATNEKLFF | TGTGCCAGCAGCCCCCAGGGTGCAACTAATGAAAAACTGTTTTTT | TRBV7-2 | . | TRBJ1-4
CASSNRGRGGQPQHF | TGTGCCAGCAGCAATAGGGGCAGGGGAGGGCAGCCCCAGCATTTT | TRBV21-1 | . | TRBJ1-5
CASRIGTENEKLFF | TGTGCCAGCAGGATCGGGACAGAAAATGAAAAACTGTTTTTT | TRBV27 | TRBD1 | TRBJ1-4
CASSRNRNTEAFF | TGCGCCAGCAGCCGAAACAGGAACACTGAAGCTTTCTTT | TRBV5-1 | . | TRBJ1-1
CASSFPGGINEQFF | TGTGCCAGCAGTTTTCCCGGGGGGATCAATGAGCAGTTCTTC | TRBV28 | TRBD2 | TRBJ2-1
CASSLAFSYNEQFF | TGTGCCAGCAGCTTGGCCTTCTCCTACAATGAGCAGTTCTTC | TRBV5-5 | . | TRBJ2-1
CASSPRGGPSVYGYTF | TGTGCCAGCAGCCCCCGAGGGGGCCCCTCCGTCTATGGCTACACCTTC | TRBV7-9 | TRBD1 | TRBJ1-2
CASQREGGITYNEQFF | TGTGCCAGCCAAAGGGAGGGAGGAATAACCTACAATGAGCAGTTCTTC | TRBV10-3 | TRBD2 | TRBJ2-1
CASRMGQGSNQPQHF | TGTGCCAGCAGGATGGGACAGGGCTCGAATCAGCCCCAGCATTTT | TRBV27 | TRBD1 | TRBJ1-5
CASSDKELAEETQYF | TGTGCCAGCAGTGACAAGGAACTAGCGGAAGAGACCCAGTACTTC | TRBV6-4 | TRBD2 | TRBJ2-5
CASSSGAGLAADTQYF | TGCGCCAGCAGCTCCGGGGCGGGACTAGCAGCAGATACGCAGTATTTT | TRBV5-1 | TRBD2 | TRBJ2-3
CASGCRVFSGNTIYF | TGTGCCAGCGGGTGTCGGGTCTTCTCTGGAAACACCATATATTTT | TRBV11-3 | . | TRBJ1-3
CASSLVLAGRYNEQFF | TGTGCCAGCAGCTTAGTCCTAGCGGGAAGATACAATGAGCAGTTCTTC | TRBV11-2 | TRBD2 | TRBJ2-1
CASSGTFEGEQYF | TGTGCCAGCAGCGGGACTTTCGAAGGCGAGCAGTACTTC | TRBV9 | . | TRBJ2-7
CASSLERRPGGELFF | TGTGCCAGCAGCTTAGAACGGAGGCCCGGCGGGGAGCTGTTTTTT | TRBV7-2 | . | TRBJ2-2
CASSSRLAGEDTQYF | TGTGCCAGCAGCTCCCGACTAGCGGGAGAGGATACGCAGTATTTT | TRBV11-2 | TRBD2 | TRBJ2-3
CASSLVAGFAGELFF | TGTGCCAGCAGCTTAGTAGCGGGTTTCGCCGGGGAGCTGTTTTTT | TRBV7-2 | TRBD2 | TRBJ2-2
CATSRSGGGGRTDTQYF | TGTGCCACCAGCAGGTCTGGGGGCGGGGGGCGCACAGATACGCAGTATTTT | TRBV15 | TRBD2 | TRBJ2-3
CASSLPEVNTEAFF | TGTGCCAGCAGTTTACCAGAGGTTAACACTGAAGCTTTCTTT | TRBV28 | . | TRBJ1-1
CASRGQGVGELFF | TGTGCCAGCAGGGGACAGGGTGTCGGGGAGCTGTTTTTT | TRBV6-6 | TRBD1 | TRBJ2-2
CASSLAGQGWETQYF | TGTGCCAGCAGCTTAGCGGGACAGGGTTGGGAGACCCAGTACTTC | TRBV7-2 | TRBD1 | TRBJ2-5
CASSRSSGGSVDTQYF | TGTGCCAGTAGTAGATCTAGCGGGGGCTCTGTAGATACGCAGTATTTT | TRBV19 | TRBD2 | TRBJ2-3
CASSHGPLAGNTDTQYF | TGCGCCAGCAGCCACGGACCACTAGCGGGGAACACAGATACGCAGTATTTT | TRBV5-1 | TRBD2 | TRBJ2-3
CATSRGQSYGYTF | TGTGCCACCAGCAGGGGGCAGTCCTATGGCTACACCTTC | TRBV15 | . | TRBJ1-2
CASSLESGRRTYEQYF | TGTGCCAGCAGCTTAGAGTCGGGAAGGCGAACCTACGAGCAGTACTTC | TRBV7-9 | . | TRBJ2-7
CAIGGTEAFF | TGTGCCATCGGAGGGACTGAAGCTTTCTTT | TRBV21-1 | . | TRBJ1-1
CASSPETQQGSNYGYTF | TGTGCCAGCAGCCCAGAAACACAACAGGGCTCCAACTATGGCTACACCTTC | TRBV5-4 | . | TRBJ1-2
CASLRTSGSYNEQFF | TGCGCCAGCTTGAGGACTAGCGGGTCCTACAATGAGCAGTTCTTC | TRBV5-1 | TRBD2 | TRBJ2-1
CASSTAGEQYF | TGCGCCAGCTCGACGGCGGGCGAGCAGTACTTC | TRBV10-1 | . | TRBJ2-7
CASSSAAGVNEQYF | TGTGCCAGCAGCTCGGCCGCGGGAGTCAACGAGCAGTACTTC | TRBV7-2 | TRBD2 | TRBJ2-7
CASTRQGSSYEQYF | TGTGCCAGCACGCGACAGGGATCCTCCTACGAGCAGTACTTC | TRBV6-1 | TRBD1 | TRBJ2-7
CASSSDRGPGVTNEKLFF | TGTGCCAGCAGTTCCGACAGGGGGCCGGGGGTGACTAATGAAAAACTGTTTTTT | TRBV28 | TRBD1 | TRBJ1-4
CASSLAEGGNEKLFF | TGTGCCAGCAGCTTGGCGGAAGGCGGGAATGAAAAACTGTTTTTT | TRBV5-4 | . | TRBJ1-4
CASSPTANSNQPQHF | TGTGCCAGCAGCCCGACAGCGAATAGCAATCAGCCCCAGCATTTT | TRBV2 | . | TRBJ1-5
CASSQGSSNQPQHF | TGTGCCAGCAGCCAGGGGAGCAGCAATCAGCCCCAGCATTTT | TRBV28 | . | TRBJ1-5
CASSLIITGQETQYF | TGTGCCAGCAGCTTGATCATCACAGGGCAAGAGACCCAGTACTTC | TRBV5-8 | . | TRBJ2-5